This T cell receptor beta chain appears in the sequencing data of a study of blood T cells in healthy people across ages. With a J-beta primer mix and a sample-barcoded 5' primer, a second PCR ran roughly 6 to 12 cycles. A template-switch adaptor with 12 random nucleotides tagged each cDNA molecule. TCRdb processed the 5' RACE reads anew with MiXCR; each CDR3 protein has one entry. The table shows 1.5 million to 1.8 million distinct CDR3 sequences, with less than 45% occurring only once. Overall study results and limits: PBMCs that were unsorted prevented a conclusive naive versus antigen-experienced comparison.

This clonotype has a handful of counts. What it recognizes is unknown. J lost 4 bases, V lost 0 bases, and 5 bases had no gene match. The CDR3 length is 17 residues. Germline CDR1 is LGHNA and CDR2 is YSLEER. The gene calls are TRBV4-3 and TRBJ2-2, with 10 bases that match TRBD2. The sample comprised blood. The receptor was derived from a woman aged 18-35 years in good health. DNA for the CDR3: TGCGCCAGCAGCCAAGAAACTAGCGGGATGGGCACCGGGGAGCTGTTTTTT. This translates into CASSQETSGMGTGELFF.